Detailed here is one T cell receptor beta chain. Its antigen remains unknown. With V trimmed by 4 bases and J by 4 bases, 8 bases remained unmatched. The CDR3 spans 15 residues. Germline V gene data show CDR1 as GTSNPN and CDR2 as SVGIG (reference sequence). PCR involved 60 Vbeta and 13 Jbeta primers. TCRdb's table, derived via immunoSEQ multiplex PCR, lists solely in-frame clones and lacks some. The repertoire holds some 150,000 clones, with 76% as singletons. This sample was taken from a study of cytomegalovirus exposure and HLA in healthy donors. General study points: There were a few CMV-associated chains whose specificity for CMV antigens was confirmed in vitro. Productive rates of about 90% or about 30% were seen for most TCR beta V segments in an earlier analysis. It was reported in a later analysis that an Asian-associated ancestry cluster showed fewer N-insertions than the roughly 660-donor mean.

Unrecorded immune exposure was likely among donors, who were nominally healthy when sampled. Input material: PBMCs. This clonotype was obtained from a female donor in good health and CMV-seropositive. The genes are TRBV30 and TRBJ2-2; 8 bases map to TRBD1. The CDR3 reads CAWKKGQVSTGELFF. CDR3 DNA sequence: TGTGCCTGGAAAAAGGGACAGGTATCCACCGGGGAGCTGTTTTTT.